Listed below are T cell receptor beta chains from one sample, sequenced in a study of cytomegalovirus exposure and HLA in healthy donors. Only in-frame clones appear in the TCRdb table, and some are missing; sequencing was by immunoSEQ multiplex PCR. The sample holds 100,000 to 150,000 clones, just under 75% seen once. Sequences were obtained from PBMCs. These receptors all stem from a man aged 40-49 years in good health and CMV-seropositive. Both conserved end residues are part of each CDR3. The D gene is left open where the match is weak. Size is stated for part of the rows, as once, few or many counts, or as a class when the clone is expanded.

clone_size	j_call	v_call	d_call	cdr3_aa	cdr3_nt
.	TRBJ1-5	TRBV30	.	CAWSELRGVNQPQHF	TGTGCCTGGAGTGAGTTGCGGGGGGTCAATCAGCCCCAGCATTTT
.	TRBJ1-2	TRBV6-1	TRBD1	CASSGTGYLGYTF	TGTGCCAGCAGTGGGACAGGCTACTTAGGGTACACCTTC
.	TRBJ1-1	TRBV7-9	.	CASSAAGGRISTEAFF	TGTGCCAGCAGCGCGGCAGGAGGGAGAATAAGCACTGAAGCTTTCTTT
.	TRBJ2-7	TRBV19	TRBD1	CASSITGGTYEQYF	TGTGCCAGTAGTATAACAGGGGGGACCTACGAGCAGTACTTC
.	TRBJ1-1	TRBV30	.	CAWSVRGVIEAFF	TGTGCCTGGAGTGTACGGGGGGTGATTGAAGCTTTCTTT
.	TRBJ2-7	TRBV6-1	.	CASSVDRLGFGEQYF	TGTGCCAGCAGTGTAGACAGGTTGGGGTTTGGAGAGCAGTACTTC
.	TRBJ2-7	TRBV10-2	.	CASSENVQYEQYF	TGCGCCAGCAGTGAGAACGTCCAATACGAGCAGTACTTC
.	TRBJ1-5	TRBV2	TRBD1	CASGGTGNQPQHF	TGTGCCAGCGGAGGGACAGGGAATCAGCCCCAGCATTTT
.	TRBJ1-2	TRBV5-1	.	CASSLSRATEGLNYGYAF	TGCGCCAGCAGCCTCAGCCGGGCCACAGAGGGTTTAAACTATGGCTACGCCTTC
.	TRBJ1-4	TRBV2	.	CASSEGQELNEKLFF	TGTGCCAGCAGTGAAGGACAGGAGCTTAATGAAAAACTGTTTTTT
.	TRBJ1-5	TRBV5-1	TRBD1	CASSLSGGKQPQHF	TGCGCCAGCAGCTTGTCAGGGGGCAAGCAGCCCCAGCATTTT
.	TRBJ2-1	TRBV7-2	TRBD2	CALLAGLVQFF	TGTGCATTACTAGCGGGACTGGTGCAGTTCTTC
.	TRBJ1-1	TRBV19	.	CASSPHVSPADGGFF	TGTGCCAGTAGTCCCCACGTGTCTCCGGCAGACGGGGGGTTCTTT
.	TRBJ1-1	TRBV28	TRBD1	CASRTGGENTEAFF	TGTGCCAGCCGGACAGGGGGGGAGAACACTGAAGCTTTCTTT
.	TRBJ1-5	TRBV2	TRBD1	CASTKGQEYQPQHF	TGTGCCAGCACTAAAGGACAGGAATATCAGCCCCAGCATTTT
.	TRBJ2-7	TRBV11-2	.	CASRSQSYEQYF	TGTGCCAGCAGATCACAGAGCTACGAGCAGTACTTC
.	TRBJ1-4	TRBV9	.	CASSAGGRTNEKLFF	TGTGCCAGCTCGGCGGGGGGCAGGACTAATGAAAAACTGTTTTTT
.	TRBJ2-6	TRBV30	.	CAWSIGLWANVLTF	TGTGCCTGGAGTATTGGGCTATGGGCCAACGTCCTGACTTTC
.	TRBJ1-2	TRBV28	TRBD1	CASSPPGTGGVRGYTF	TGTGCCAGCAGCCCCCCCGGGACAGGGGGCGTTCGTGGCTACACCTTC
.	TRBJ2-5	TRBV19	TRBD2	CASSIPGGGIRQETQYF	TGTGCCAGTAGTATCCCCGGGGGGGGAATCCGCCAAGAGACCCAGTACTTC
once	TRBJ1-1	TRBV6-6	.	CASSGQMDTEAFF	TGTGCCAGCAGTGGACAGATGGACACTGAAGCTTTCTTT
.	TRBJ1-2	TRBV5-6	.	CASSVQGSLIGGYTF	TGTGCCAGCAGCGTACAGGGTTCTTTGATAGGTGGCTACACCTTC
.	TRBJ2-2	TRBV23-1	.	CASGPGANTGELFF	TGCGCCAGCGGCCCAGGGGCGAACACCGGGGAGCTGTTTTTT
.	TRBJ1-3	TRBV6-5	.	CASSYGRGGNTIYF	TGTGCCAGCAGTTACGGCAGGGGTGGAAACACCATATATTTT
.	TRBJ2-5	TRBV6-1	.	CASSDVGLSSETQYF	TGTGCCAGCAGTGATGTGGGACTTTCCTCAGAGACCCAGTACTTC
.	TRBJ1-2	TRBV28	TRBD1	CASSFPGGSLGYTF	TGTGCCAGCAGTTTTCCAGGGGGATCTCTTGGCTACACCTTC
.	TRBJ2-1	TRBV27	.	CASSPLAGYNEQFF	TGTGCCAGCAGTCCCTTGGCAGGGTACAATGAGCAGTTCTTC
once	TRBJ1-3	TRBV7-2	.	CASSPGILSGNTIYF	TGTGCCAGCAGCCCCGGGATTCTCTCTGGAAACACCATATATTTT
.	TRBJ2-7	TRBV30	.	CAWSDSYEQYF	TGTGCCTGGAGTGACAGTTACGAGCAGTACTTC
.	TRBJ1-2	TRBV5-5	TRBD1	CASSLATQGGSYGYTF	TGTGCCAGCAGCTTGGCCACCCAGGGGGGCTCCTATGGCTACACCTTC
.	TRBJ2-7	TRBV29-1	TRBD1	CSVEEQGASPYEQYF	TGCAGCGTTGAAGAACAGGGGGCGAGCCCCTACGAGCAGTACTTC
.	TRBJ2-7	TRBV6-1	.	CATAQGKSYEQYF	TGTGCCACCGCCCAGGGGAAATCCTACGAGCAGTACTTC
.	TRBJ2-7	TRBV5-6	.	CASSFGRGPTSISYEQYF	TGTGCCAGCAGCTTCGGGAGGGGGCCTACTTCTATCTCCTACGAGCAGTACTTC
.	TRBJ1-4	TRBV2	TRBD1	CASSAQGGATNEKLFF	TGTGCCAGCAGTGCCCAGGGGGGTGCAACTAATGAAAAACTGTTTTTT
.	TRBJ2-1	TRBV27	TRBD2	CASSSYWTGTSGTYNEQFF	TGTGCCAGCAGTTCCTACTGGACTGGGACTAGCGGGACCTACAATGAGCAGTTCTTC
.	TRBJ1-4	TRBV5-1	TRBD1	CASSSEGAIATNEKLFF	TGCGCCAGCAGCTCCGAGGGGGCTATAGCAACTAATGAAAAACTGTTTTTT
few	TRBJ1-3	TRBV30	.	CAGLLAGNTIYF	TGTGCCGGACTGTTAGCTGGAAACACCATATATTTT
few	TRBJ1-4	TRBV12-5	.	CASGRGLAQNEKLFF	TGTGCTAGTGGCCGAGGGTTGGCCCAGAATGAAAAACTGTTTTTT
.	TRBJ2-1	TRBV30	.	CAWSVQTYNEQFF	TGTGCCTGGAGTGTCCAGACCTACAATGAGCAGTTCTTC
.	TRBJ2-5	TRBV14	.	CASSQLQETQYF	TGTGCCAGCAGCCAACTCCAAGAGACCCAGTACTTC
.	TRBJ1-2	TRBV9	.	CASSVGSTPTNYGYTF	TGTGCCAGCAGCGTAGGGTCGACACCTACTAACTATGGCTACACCTTC
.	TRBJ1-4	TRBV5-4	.	CASSKDLSREKLFF	TGTGCCAGCAGTAAGGACTTGTCCCGAGAAAAACTGTTTTTT
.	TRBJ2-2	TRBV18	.	CASSPRQPPNTGELFF	TGTGCCAGCTCACCCAGACAGCCTCCGAACACCGGGGAGCTGTTTTTT
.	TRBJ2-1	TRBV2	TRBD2	CASSRSGAFSNEQFF	TGTGCCAGCAGTCGGAGCGGGGCATTTAGTAATGAGCAGTTCTTC
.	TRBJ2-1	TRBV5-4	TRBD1	CASSPDRASYNEQFF	TGTGCCAGCAGCCCGGACAGGGCCTCCTACAATGAGCAGTTCTTC
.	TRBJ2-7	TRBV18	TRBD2	CASSPSGLAGYEQYF	TGTGCCAGCTCACCGTCGGGACTAGCGGGGTACGAGCAGTACTTC
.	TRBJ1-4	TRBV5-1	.	CASSLGAGGSEKLFF	TGCGCCAGCAGCTTGGGGGCAGGAGGGAGTGAAAAACTGTTTTTT
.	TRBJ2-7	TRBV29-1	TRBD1	CSVEEREGQGYEQYF	TGCAGCGTTGAAGAGCGTGAGGGACAGGGCTACGAGCAGTACTTC
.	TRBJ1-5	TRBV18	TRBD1	CASSPTGNNQPQHF	TGTGCCAGCTCACCGACAGGGAACAATCAGCCCCAGCATTTT
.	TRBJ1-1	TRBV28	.	CASSRRGFTEAFF	TGTGCCAGCAGCCGCCGGGGATTTACTGAAGCTTTCTTT